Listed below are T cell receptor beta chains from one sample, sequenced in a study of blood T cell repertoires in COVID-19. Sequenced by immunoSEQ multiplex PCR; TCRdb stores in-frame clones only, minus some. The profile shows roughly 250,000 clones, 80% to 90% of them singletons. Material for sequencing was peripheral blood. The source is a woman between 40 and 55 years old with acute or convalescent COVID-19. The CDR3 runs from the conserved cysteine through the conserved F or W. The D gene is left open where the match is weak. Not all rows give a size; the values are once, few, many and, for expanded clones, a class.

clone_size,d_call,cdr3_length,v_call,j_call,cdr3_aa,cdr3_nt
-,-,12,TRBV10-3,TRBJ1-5,CAISESTKPQHF,TGTGCCATCAGTGAGTCGACTAAGCCCCAGCATTTT
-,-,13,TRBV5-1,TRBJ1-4,CASRLATNEKLFF,TGCGCCAGCCGACTTGCAACTAATGAAAAACTGTTTTTT
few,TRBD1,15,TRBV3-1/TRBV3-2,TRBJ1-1,CASSQGTGENTEAFF,TGTGCCAGCAGCCAAGGTACAGGGGAGAACACTGAAGCTTTCTTT
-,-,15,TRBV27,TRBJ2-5,CASSTRFGGQETQYF,TGTGCCAGCAGTACGAGATTCGGAGGACAAGAGACCCAGTACTTC
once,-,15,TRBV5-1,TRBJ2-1,CASAFGTAPYNEQFF,TGCGCCAGCGCTTTCGGAACAGCCCCCTACAATGAGCAGTTCTTC
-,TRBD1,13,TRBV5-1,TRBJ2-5,CASSAGQGHGQYF,TGCGCCAGCAGCGCGGGACAGGGTCATGGCCAGTACTTC
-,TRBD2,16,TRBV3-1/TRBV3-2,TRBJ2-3,CASSQSQRGGTDTQYF,TGTGCCAGCAGCCAATCCCAGCGGGGCGGTACAGATACGCAGTATTTT
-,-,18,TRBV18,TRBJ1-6,CASSETGRRSSYNSPLHF,TGTGCCAGCTCAGAGACAGGTAGAAGGAGCTCCTATAATTCACCCCTCCACTTT
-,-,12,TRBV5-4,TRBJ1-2,CASTIGGNGYTF,TGTGCCAGCACTATCGGGGGGAATGGCTACACCTTC
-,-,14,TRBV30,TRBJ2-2,CAWRLQGTPGELFF,TGTGCCTGGAGGCTACAGGGAACTCCCGGGGAGCTGTTTTTT
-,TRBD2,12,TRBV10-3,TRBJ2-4,CASGAGGNIQYF,TGTGCCTCGGGAGCGGGGGGGAACATTCAGTACTTC
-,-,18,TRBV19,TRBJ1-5,CASSTRRGGAVLNQPQHF,TGTGCCAGTAGTACTCGACGGGGAGGGGCGGTTCTCAATCAGCCCCAGCATTTT
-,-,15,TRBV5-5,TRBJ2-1,CASSLGPGQYNEQFF,TGTGCCAGCAGCTTGGGGCCGGGACAATACAATGAGCAGTTCTTC
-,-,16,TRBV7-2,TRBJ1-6,CASSPTMSSYNSPLHF,TGTGCCAGCAGCCCAACCATGAGCTCCTATAATTCACCCCTCCACTTT
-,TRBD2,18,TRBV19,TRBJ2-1,CASSILPGAGGPYNEQFF,TGTGCCAGTAGTATATTGCCCGGAGCGGGGGGGCCCTACAATGAGCAGTTCTTC
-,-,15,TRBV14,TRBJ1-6,CASSQDPVRGSPLHF,TGTGCCAGCAGCCAAGACCCTGTCAGGGGTTCACCCCTCCACTTT
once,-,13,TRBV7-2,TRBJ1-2,CASSLVQNYGYTF,TGTGCCAGCAGCTTAGTACAGAACTATGGCTACACCTTC
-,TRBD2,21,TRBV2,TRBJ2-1,CASRGGLAGGPGLVSYNEQFF,TGTGCCAGCAGGGGCGGACTAGCGGGGGGCCCCGGACTCGTCTCCTACAATGAGCAGTTCTTC
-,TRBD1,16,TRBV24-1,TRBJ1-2,CATSAPTEDRGYGYTF,TGTGCCACCAGTGCCCCGACTGAGGACAGGGGCTATGGCTACACCTTC
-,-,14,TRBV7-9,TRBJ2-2,CASSLVGGTGELFF,TGTGCCAGCAGCTTAGTGGGAGGAACCGGGGAGCTGTTTTTT
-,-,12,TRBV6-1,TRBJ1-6,CASSEVMFTLHF,TGTGCCAGCAGTGAAGTTATGTTTACCCTCCACTTT
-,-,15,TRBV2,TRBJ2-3,CASLRPTGGTDTQYF,TGTGCCAGCTTAAGACCGACGGGGGGCACAGATACGCAGTATTTT
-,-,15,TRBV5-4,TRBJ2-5,CASSSLGGRQETQYF,TGTGCCAGCAGCTCTCTGGGAGGCCGCCAAGAGACCCAGTACTTC
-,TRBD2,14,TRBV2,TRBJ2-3,CASSDGGGTDTQYF,TGTGCCAGCAGTGACGGCGGGGGGACAGATACGCAGTATTTT
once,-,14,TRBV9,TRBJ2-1,CASSVGGSPGEQFF,TGTGCCAGCAGCGTAGGTGGTAGCCCCGGTGAGCAGTTCTTC
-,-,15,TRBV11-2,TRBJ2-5,CASSFSPSRQETQYF,TGTGCCAGCAGCTTTAGTCCTAGCCGGCAAGAGACCCAGTACTTC
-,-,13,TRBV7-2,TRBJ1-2,CASSRMGARGYTF,TGTGCCAGCAGCCGCATGGGGGCGAGAGGCTACACCTTC
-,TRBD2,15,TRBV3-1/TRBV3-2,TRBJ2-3,CASSQPGLGADTQYF,TGTGCCAGCAGTCAGCCGGGACTAGGCGCAGATACGCAGTATTTT
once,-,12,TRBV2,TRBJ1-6,CAGRGSSSPLHF,TGTGCCGGTAGGGGGTCATCTTCACCCCTCCACTTT
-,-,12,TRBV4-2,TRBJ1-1,CASSQGEGEAFF,TGTGCCAGCAGCCAAGGGGAGGGAGAAGCTTTCTTT